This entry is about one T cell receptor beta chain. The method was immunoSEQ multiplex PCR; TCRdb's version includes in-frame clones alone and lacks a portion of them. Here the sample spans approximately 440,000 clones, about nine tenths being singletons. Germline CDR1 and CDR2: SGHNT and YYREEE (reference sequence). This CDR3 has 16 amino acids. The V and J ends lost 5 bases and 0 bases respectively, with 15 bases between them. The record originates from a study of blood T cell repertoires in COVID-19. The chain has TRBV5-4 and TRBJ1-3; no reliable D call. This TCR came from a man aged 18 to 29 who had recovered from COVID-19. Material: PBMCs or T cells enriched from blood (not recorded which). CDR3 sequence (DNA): TGTGCCAGCAGTGATGGCGGGCCCTACTCTGGAAACACCATATATTTT. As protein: CASSDGGPYSGNTIYF.